The count of the clone carrying this T cell receptor beta chain is one. Antigen unknown. The sample belongs to a study of early T cells in non-severe SARS-CoV-2 infection. Study overall: Whole-blood bulk RNA, unsorted, was sequenced, and chains were unpaired.

Findings and caveats of the study: VDJdb matches were skewed toward anti-spike CD8 T cell responses.

Germline loops: CDR1 ENHRY, CDR2 SYGVKD. The CDR3 spans 17 residues. The J segment lost 2 bases and the V segment lost 0 bases, leaving 8 bases of the junction unmatched. The TCR library protocol attached unique molecular identifiers to the individual cDNA molecules. Each CDR3 protein gets one entry after TCRdb re-called the 5' RACE reads with MiXCR. The sample holds more than 85,000 distinct CDR3 sequences, over 10% seen once. The source of this sequence is an adult who was a healthcare worker with PCR-confirmed SARS-CoV-2 infection or an uninfected control (not recorded which). The rearrangement links TRBV10-3 to TRBJ2-5, with 8 nucleotides matching TRBD1. The specimen comprised whole blood, sampled at baseline. In DNA, the CDR3 is TGTGCCATCAGTGAGTCGAGTTCAGGGGGCTGGCAAGAGACCCAGTACTTC. Residues: CAISESSSGGWQETQYF.